The clone carrying this T cell receptor (beta chain) appeared a single time. With random hexamers, reverse transcription was performed on about 0.5 to 1 ug of RNA. TCR beta CDR3 was amplified by immunoSEQ multiplex PCR. This amplification extended across 54 Vbeta and 13 Jbeta segments. TCRdb reprocessed the immunoSEQ multiplex PCR reads via MiXCR and lists one record per CDR3 protein. The data contain about 80,000 distinct CDR3 sequences, under 95% of them singletons. This sample stems from a study of CD8 T cells in Susac syndrome. The authors sequenced TCR beta from blood CD8+ and CD4+ T cells. Patients with Susac syndrome showed fulfilment of recently defined diagnostic criteria for definite or probable disease. Both CD4+ and CD8+ T cells were negatively isolated, and TEMRA cells underwent FACS enrichment. V shed 0 bases, J shed 5 bases, and the junction held 1 base outside the gene matches. The CDR3 covers 14 residues. Germline CDR1 and CDR2: SGHRS and YFSETQ.

This chain uses TRBV5-1 with TRBJ2-3; 9 bases are a match to TRBD2. The clonotype originates from a human donor with Susac syndrome. The specimen was CD4+ T cells from PBMCs. CDR3 region: CASSLVAGVDTQYF. The DNA for the CDR3 is TGCGCCAGCAGCTTGGTAGCGGGAGTAGATACGCAGTATTTT.